This T cell receptor (beta chain) derives from a study of breast tumors, draining lymph nodes, adjacent tissues. TCRdb independently ran MiXCR on the multiplex PCR reads; one entry per CDR3 protein. This sample yields about 230,000 distinct CDR3 sequences, of which approximately 29% are seen a single time; roughly 1.3% belongs to the top ten. The V gene's germline CDR1 is LGHNT and CDR2 FRNRAP. The CDR3 extends over 12 amino acids. The lymph nodes were axillary draining lymph nodes from breast cancer patients. Sequencing input: axillary lymph node tissue. The V gene is TRBV12-5, the J gene TRBJ1-2, with D perhaps matching TRBD1 (5 bases). The sequence was collected from a female donor with breast cancer. Some clones in this sample may be carry-over from other donors' samples. The CDR3 region is CARRLGRDGYTF. The CDR3 DNA follows: TGTGCCAGGAGACTGGGACGGGATGGCTACACCTTC. The whole variable domain, remainder taken from reference TRBV12-5 and TRBJ1-2, is DARVTQTPRHKVTEMGQEVTMRCQPILGHNTVFWYRQTMMQGLELLAYFRNRAPLDDSGMPKDRFSAEMPDATLATLKIQPSEPRDSAVYFCARRLGRDGYTFGSGTRLTVV.